Listed below are T cell receptor beta chains from one sample, sequenced in a study of T cell responses to AZD1222 COVID-19 vaccine. Clones were read by immunoSEQ multiplex PCR, and TCRdb kept only the in-frame ones, dropping some. The sample contains approximately 140,000 clones, 85% to 95% of which appear only once. Source: peripheral blood, taken on day 0 of AZD1222 vaccination. The origin of the receptors is an adult in good health. CDR3s include the opening cysteine and the closing phenylalanine or tryptophan. A D gene is named only where the DNA matches it firmly. Clone size is stated in some rows and not others, as once, few, many or a class when expanded.

d_gene,j_gene,v_gene,abundance,CDR3nt,CDR3aa
TRBD2,TRBJ2-2,TRBV2,-,TGTGCCAGCAGTGGAAGCGGGAGAGGAACCGGGGAGCTGTTTTTT,CASSGSGRGTGELFF
-,TRBJ2-5,TRBV2,-,TGTGCCAGCAGTGAGGGAGAGACCCAGTACTTC,CASSEGETQYF
TRBD1,TRBJ2-7,TRBV25-1,once,TGTGCCAGCAGTGAATGGGTGGGACAGGGGGAGGCGTCCTACGAGCAGTACTTC,CASSEWVGQGEASYEQYF
-,TRBJ1-4,TRBV19,-,TGTGCCAGTAGTATCCAGTGGAATGAAAAACTGTTTTTT,CASSIQWNEKLFF
TRBD1,TRBJ2-7,TRBV28,-,TGTGCCAGCAGTCCCGGGACAGGGGGTGTCTACGAGCAGTACTTC,CASSPGTGGVYEQYF
-,TRBJ1-4,TRBV9,-,TGTGCCAGCAGCGTAGGAGCTGGGGGCGGCATTGCTAATGAAAAACTGTTTTTT,CASSVGAGGGIANEKLFF
-,TRBJ1-1,TRBV5-6,-,TGTGCCAGCAGCTTGGTCGATGGAACTGAAGCTTTCTTT,CASSLVDGTEAFF
-,TRBJ2-5,TRBV7-9,-,TGTGCCAGCAGCCACAAGGACCAAGAGACCCAGTACTTC,CASSHKDQETQYF
-,TRBJ1-1,TRBV4-3,-,TGCGCCAGCAGCCAAGATGGCTTTAGGGCAGCGAATCCCGGGGGCACTGAAGCTTTCTTT,CASSQDGFRAANPGGTEAFF
-,TRBJ1-5,TRBV21-1,-,TGTGCCAGCAGTCTACTCGATGATGAGGAATATAGCAATCAGCCCCAGCATTTT,CASSLLDDEEYSNQPQHF
-,TRBJ2-2,TRBV19,-,TGTGCCAGTAGTTACGGGGGACTGAATACCGGGGAGCTGTTTTTT,CASSYGGLNTGELFF
-,TRBJ1-4,TRBV27,-,TGTGCCAGCAGCCGTGTAATCCCCGGGGCAACTAATGAAAAACTGTTTTTT,CASSRVIPGATNEKLFF
-,TRBJ2-7,TRBV5-1,once,TGCGCCAGCAGCTCGGACAGCCGATCCTACGAGCAGTACTTC,CASSSDSRSYEQYF
TRBD1,TRBJ2-1,TRBV10-1,-,TGCGCCAGCAGTGACCCAGCGGGACAGGGAATGGAGCAGTTCTTC,CASSDPAGQGMEQFF
TRBD1,TRBJ1-4,TRBV11-2,once,TGTGCCAGCAGCTCCGGACAGGGAAAAGAAAAACTGTTTTTT,CASSSGQGKEKLFF
-,TRBJ2-3,TRBV25-1,few,TGTGCCGCCGCCGCGGGGGATACGCAGTATTTT,CAAAAGDTQYF
-,TRBJ1-6,TRBV3-1/TRBV3-2,-,TGTGCCAGCAGCCGCGTGGGCGGGCTATTAAATTCACCCCTCCACTTT,CASSRVGGLLNSPLHF
-,TRBJ1-6,TRBV10-3,once,TGTGCCCATAAAGGGGCGGAAAATTCACCCCTCCACTTT,CAHKGAENSPLHF
-,TRBJ2-7,TRBV12-3/TRBV12-4,-,TGTGCCAGCAGACAGGGACCCTACGAGCAGTACTTC,CASRQGPYEQYF
-,TRBJ1-6,TRBV6-1,-,TGTGCCAGCAGTGATAATCAGGGTACTAATTCACCCCTCCACTTT,CASSDNQGTNSPLHF
-,TRBJ1-5,TRBV7-6,once,TGTGCCAGGGGGTACGGGGGTGGTATCAATCAGCCCCAGCATTTT,CARGYGGGINQPQHF
-,TRBJ1-2,TRBV2,-,TGTGCCAGCAGTGGGCCAACGTGGGGCTACACCTTC,CASSGPTWGYTF
TRBD1,TRBJ1-1,TRBV9,-,TGTGCCAGCAGCGTGACAGGGACGTTCACCAACGAAGCTTTCTTT,CASSVTGTFTNEAFF
-,TRBJ1-3,TRBV21-1,-,TGTGCCAGCAGCAAGGCGGAGACAGGGGAAAACGGAAACACCATATATTTT,CASSKAETGENGNTIYF
-,TRBJ2-7,TRBV21-1,-,TGTGCCAGCAGCAAAGGCCCGTTGGACAGGATCCCCAACGAGCAGTACTTC,CASSKGPLDRIPNEQYF
-,TRBJ1-4,TRBV7-9,-,TGTGCCAGCAGCTCCACAGGGATATTGAATGAAAAACTGTTTTTT,CASSSTGILNEKLFF
TRBD1,TRBJ2-7,TRBV6-5,-,TGTGCCAGCAGGGATCCCGGGACAGGCTACGAGCAGTACTTC,CASRDPGTGYEQYF
-,TRBJ1-6,TRBV7-6,-,TGTGCCAGCAGCTTAGAGACGGCCTATAATTCACCCCTCCACTTT,CASSLETAYNSPLHF
-,TRBJ2-5,TRBV7-9,-,TGTGCCAGCAGCCCGGGGGCGCGGGGGTCTGAGGAGACCCAGTACTTC,CASSPGARGSEETQYF
-,TRBJ2-5,TRBV5-6,-,TGTGCCAGCAGCTTGGCTACAGGGTTGGAGACCCAGTACTTC,CASSLATGLETQYF
-,TRBJ2-4,TRBV4-3,-,TGCGCCAGCAGCCAAGAAAGGGCGAAACTAGCCAAAAACATTCAGTACTTC,CASSQERAKLAKNIQYF
TRBD1,TRBJ2-2,TRBV23-1,-,TGCGCCAGCAGCCACAGGGGGGATGAGACCGGGGAGCTGTTTTTT,CASSHRGDETGELFF
-,TRBJ2-2,TRBV7-6,-,TGTGCCAGCAGCTTACGGATGGGACTCGCGAACACCGGGGAGCTGTTTTTT,CASSLRMGLANTGELFF
-,TRBJ2-7,TRBV7-9,-,TGTGCCAGCAGCCGAGGGGCAGGGGGGCCCTTCTCCTACGAGCAGTACTTC,CASSRGAGGPFSYEQYF
-,TRBJ1-1,TRBV7-2,-,TGTGCCAGCAGCTTTGGGGGGAGGAACACTGAAGCTTTCTTT,CASSFGGRNTEAFF
TRBD1,TRBJ1-5,TRBV4-2,once,TGTGCCAGCAGCCAAGATCTAGGGGACAGGGGGCGATCTAGCAATCAGCCCCAGCATTTT,CASSQDLGDRGRSSNQPQHF
-,TRBJ1-1,TRBV4-2,-,TGTGCCAGCAGCCAAGATCCTCAGGGGTTAAACACTGAAGCTTTCTTT,CASSQDPQGLNTEAFF
-,TRBJ1-1,TRBV2,-,TGTGCCAGCCGCGCCGAGGTCTTGAACACTGAAGCTTTCTTT,CASRAEVLNTEAFF
-,TRBJ2-2,TRBV5-1,-,TGCGCCAGCAGCTTTACCACCACCGGGGAGCTGTTTTTT,CASSFTTTGELFF
-,TRBJ1-2,TRBV3-1/TRBV3-2,-,TGTGCCAGCAGCCAAGACAGGCCCGTGGGCTTTCTGGTTGGCTACACCTTC,CASSQDRPVGFLVGYTF
-,TRBJ1-2,TRBV19,-,TGTGCCAGCGAAGGTTGGGGGGAGGGAAACTATGGCTACACCTTC,CASEGWGEGNYGYTF
-,TRBJ2-1,TRBV7-9,-,TGTGCCAGCAGCCCAAAGACAGCAATGGAGCAGTTCTTC,CASSPKTAMEQFF
-,TRBJ1-4,TRBV27,-,TGTGCCAGCAGCCAGGGAGGAGAAAAACTGTTTTTT,CASSQGGEKLFF
TRBD1,TRBJ2-2,TRBV5-1,-,TGCGCCAGCAGCTTCCCGGGACAGGGGACCGGGGAGCTGTTTTTT,CASSFPGQGTGELFF
TRBD2,TRBJ2-5,TRBV7-8,-,TGTGCCAGCAGGAGTACCGGGACTAGCGGGGGAGAGACCCAGTACTTC,CASRSTGTSGGETQYF
TRBD2,TRBJ2-7,TRBV2,-,TGTGCCAGCAGTGGCGGACTAGCGGGGATCTACGAGCAGTACTTC,CASSGGLAGIYEQYF
-,TRBJ1-1,TRBV7-9,-,TGTGCCAGCAGCTCCGAGACCTCTGAAGCTTTCTTT,CASSSETSEAFF
-,TRBJ1-1,TRBV6-2/TRBV6-3,-,TGTGCCAGCAGTTGGAGGGGGGCCACTGAAGCTTTCTTT,CASSWRGATEAFF